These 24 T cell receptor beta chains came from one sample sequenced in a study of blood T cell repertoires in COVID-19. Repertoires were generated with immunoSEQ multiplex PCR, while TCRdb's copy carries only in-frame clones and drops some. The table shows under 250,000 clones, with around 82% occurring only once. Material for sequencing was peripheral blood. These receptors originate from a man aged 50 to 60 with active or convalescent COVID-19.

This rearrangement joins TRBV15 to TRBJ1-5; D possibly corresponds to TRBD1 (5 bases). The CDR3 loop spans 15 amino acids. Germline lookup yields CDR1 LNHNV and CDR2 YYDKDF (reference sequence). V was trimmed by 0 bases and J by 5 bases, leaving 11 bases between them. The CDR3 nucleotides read TGTGCCACCAGCAGAGATCGTTGGGGGGATCAGCCCCAGCATTTT. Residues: CATSRDRWGDQPQHF.

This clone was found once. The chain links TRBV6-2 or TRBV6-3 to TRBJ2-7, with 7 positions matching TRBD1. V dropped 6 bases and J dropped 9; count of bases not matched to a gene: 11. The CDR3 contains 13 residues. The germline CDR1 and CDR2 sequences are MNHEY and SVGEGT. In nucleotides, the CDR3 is TGTGCCAGCAGCCCCGGACAGGTGAAGCGGCAGTACTTC. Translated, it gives CASSPGQVKRQYF.

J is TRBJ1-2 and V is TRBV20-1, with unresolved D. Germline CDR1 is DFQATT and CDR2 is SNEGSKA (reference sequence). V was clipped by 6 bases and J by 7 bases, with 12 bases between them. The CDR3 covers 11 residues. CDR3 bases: TGCAGTGCAGAGACCCGGGGTGGCTACACCTTC. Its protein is CSAETRGGYTF.

The CDR3 DNA reads as TGTGCCAGCTCACCACAGGGAGGGTATGGCTACACCTTC. It translates to CASSPQGGYGYTF. The J gene is TRBJ1-2, the V gene TRBV18; D call uncertain. CDR1 and CDR2 from the germline V gene are KGHSH and LQKENI. This CDR3 spans 13 amino acids. The V gene lost 1 base and the J gene lost 5 bases, with 8 bases spanning the gap.

The CDR3 spells CASSGTSGGYTQYF. The DNA of the CDR3 is TGTGCCAGCAGTGGGACTAGCGGGGGATATACGCAGTATTTT. V usage is TRBV2 and J usage is TRBJ2-3, with 13 bases aligning to TRBD2. Germline CDR1 SNHLY, CDR2 FYNNEI. The CDR3 covers 14 residues. J was trimmed by 7 bases and V by 4 bases; bases with no gene match: 2.

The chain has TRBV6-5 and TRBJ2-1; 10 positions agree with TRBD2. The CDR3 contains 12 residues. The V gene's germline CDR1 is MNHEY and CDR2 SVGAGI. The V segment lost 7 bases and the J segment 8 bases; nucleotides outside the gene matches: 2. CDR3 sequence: CASKRGGHEQFF. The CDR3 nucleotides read TGTGCCAGCAAGCGGGGGGGCCATGAGCAGTTCTTC.

CDR3 DNA sequence: TGTGCCATTATGACACAGGGGGCACTCTACGAGCAGTACTTC. Translated, it gives CAIMTQGALYEQYF. The chain carries TRBV28 and TRBJ2-7, with 9 nucleotides matching TRBD1. The V gene end was trimmed by 10 bases and the J gene end by 3 bases; junction bases not matched to a gene: 10. The CDR3 length is 14 residues. From germline, CDR1 is MDHEN and CDR2 SYDVKM.

This chain's CDR3 is CASSLEGGVEQYF. The CDR3 DNA follows: TGTGCCAGCAGCTTGGAAGGGGGTGTCGAGCAGTACTTC. This chain connects TRBV5-4 to TRBJ2-7, with TRBD1 as a possible D gene (6 bases). The V and J ends lost 0 bases and 6 bases respectively, with 10 bases between them. From germline, CDR1 is SGHNT and CDR2 YYREEE (reference sequence). The CDR3 is 13 amino acids.

As DNA, the CDR3 is TGTGCCAGCAGCTTCTCGGAGACCCAGTACTTC. Translated: CASSFSETQYF. The chain recombines TRBV5-5 with TRBJ2-5; D ambiguous. This CDR3 is 11 amino acids long. V lost 2 bases and J lost 5, with 4 bases in between. Germline lookup yields CDR1 SGHKS and CDR2 YYEKEE (reference sequence).

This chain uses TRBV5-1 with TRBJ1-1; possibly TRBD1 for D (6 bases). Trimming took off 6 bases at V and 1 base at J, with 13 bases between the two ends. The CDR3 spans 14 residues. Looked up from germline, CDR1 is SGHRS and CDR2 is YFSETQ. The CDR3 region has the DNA TGCGCCAGCAAGGGGGTACCCGGGAACACTGAAGCTTTCTTT. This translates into CASKGVPGNTEAFF.

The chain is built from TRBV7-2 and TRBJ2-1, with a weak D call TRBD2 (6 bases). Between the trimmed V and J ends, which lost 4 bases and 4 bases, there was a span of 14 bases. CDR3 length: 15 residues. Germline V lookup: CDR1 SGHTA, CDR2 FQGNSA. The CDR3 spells CASSSEGAGYNEQFF. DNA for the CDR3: TGTGCCAGCAGCTCAGAAGGAGCGGGTTACAATGAGCAGTTCTTC.

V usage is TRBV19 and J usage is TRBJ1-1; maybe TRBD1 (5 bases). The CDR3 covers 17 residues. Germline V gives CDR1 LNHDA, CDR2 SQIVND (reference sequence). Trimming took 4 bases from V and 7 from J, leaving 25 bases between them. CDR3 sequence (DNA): TGTGCCAGTAGTAGAGCTTGGCAGGGCCTAACCTTGGATGAAGCTTTCTTT. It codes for CASSRAWQGLTLDEAFF.

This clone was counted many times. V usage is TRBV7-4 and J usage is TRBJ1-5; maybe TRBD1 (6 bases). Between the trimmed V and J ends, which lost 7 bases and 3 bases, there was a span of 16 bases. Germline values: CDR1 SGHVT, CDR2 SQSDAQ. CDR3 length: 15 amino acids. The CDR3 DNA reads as TGTGCCAGCATCCAACGGGGACACCCCAATCAGCCCCAGCATTTT. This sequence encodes CASIQRGHPNQPQHF.

This CDR3 is CASRGGSPGIPDTQYF. CDR3 nucleotides: TGTGCCAGCAGGGGGGGGAGTCCGGGGATACCAGATACGCAGTATTTT. V usage is TRBV2 and J usage is TRBJ2-3; 7 bases match TRBD2. The CDR3 spans 16 residues. Germline trimming cut 6 bases from V and 4 bases from J; bases unmatched to any gene: 13. Per germline, CDR1 SNHLY and CDR2 FYNNEI.

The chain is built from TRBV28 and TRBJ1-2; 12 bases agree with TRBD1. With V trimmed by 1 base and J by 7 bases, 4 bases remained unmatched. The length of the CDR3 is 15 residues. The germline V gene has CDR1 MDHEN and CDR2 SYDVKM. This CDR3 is CASSLLRGQGAGYTF. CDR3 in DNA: TGTGCCAGCAGTTTATTGAGGGGACAGGGGGCTGGCTACACCTTC.

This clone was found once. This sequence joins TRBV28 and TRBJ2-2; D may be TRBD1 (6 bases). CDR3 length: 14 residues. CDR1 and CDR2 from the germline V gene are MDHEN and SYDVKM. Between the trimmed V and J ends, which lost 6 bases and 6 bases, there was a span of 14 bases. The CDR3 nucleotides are TGTGCCAGCAGACCTCAGGGGAGTTCCGGGGAGCTGTTTTTT. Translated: CASRPQGSSGELFF.

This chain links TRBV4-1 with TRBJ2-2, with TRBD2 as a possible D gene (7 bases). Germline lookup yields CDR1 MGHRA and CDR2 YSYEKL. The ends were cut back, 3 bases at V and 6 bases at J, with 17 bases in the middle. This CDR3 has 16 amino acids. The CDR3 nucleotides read TGCGCCAGCAGCCAGGGTGGGGGGGCCTCCCCCGGGGAGCTGTTTTTT. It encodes CASSQGGGASPGELFF.

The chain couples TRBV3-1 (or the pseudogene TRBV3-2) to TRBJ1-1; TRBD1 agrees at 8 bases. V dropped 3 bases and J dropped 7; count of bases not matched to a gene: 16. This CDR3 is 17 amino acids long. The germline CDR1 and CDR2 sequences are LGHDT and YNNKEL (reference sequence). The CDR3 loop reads CASSHEEGGQGRVEAFF. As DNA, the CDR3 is TGTGCCAGCAGCCATGAGGAGGGAGGACAGGGAAGGGTTGAAGCTTTCTTT.

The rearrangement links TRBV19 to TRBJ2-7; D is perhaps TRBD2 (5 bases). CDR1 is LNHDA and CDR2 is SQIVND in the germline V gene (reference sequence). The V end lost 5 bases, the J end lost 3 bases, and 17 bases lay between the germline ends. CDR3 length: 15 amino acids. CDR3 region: CASSPRGGAGYEQYF. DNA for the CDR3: TGTGCCAGTAGTCCCCGTGGTGGTGCGGGCTACGAGCAGTACTTC. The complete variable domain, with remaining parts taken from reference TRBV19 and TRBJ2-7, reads DGGITQSPKYLFRKEGQNVTLSCEQNLNHDAMYWYRQDPGQGLRLIYYSQIVNDFQKGDIAEGYSVSREKKESFPLTVTSAQKNPTAFYLCASSPRGGAGYEQYFGPGTRLTVT.

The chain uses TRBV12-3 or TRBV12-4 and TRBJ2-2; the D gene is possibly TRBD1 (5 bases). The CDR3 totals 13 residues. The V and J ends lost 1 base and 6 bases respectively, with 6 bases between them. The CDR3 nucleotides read TGTGCCAGCAGTTTAGGCAGGGCCGGGGAGCTGTTTTTT. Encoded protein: CASSLGRAGELFF.

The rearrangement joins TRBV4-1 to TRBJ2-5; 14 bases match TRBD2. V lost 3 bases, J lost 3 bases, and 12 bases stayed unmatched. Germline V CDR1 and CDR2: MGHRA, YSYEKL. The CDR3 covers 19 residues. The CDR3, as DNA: TGCGCCAGCAGCCACCTCGGACTAGCGGGGGGCCCGCGGAAAGAGACCCAGTACTTC. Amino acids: CASSHLGLAGGPRKETQYF.

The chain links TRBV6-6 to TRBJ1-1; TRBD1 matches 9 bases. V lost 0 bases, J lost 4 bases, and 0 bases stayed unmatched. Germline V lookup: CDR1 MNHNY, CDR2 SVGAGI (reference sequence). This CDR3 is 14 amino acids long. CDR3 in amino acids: CASSYSTGGTEAFF. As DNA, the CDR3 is TGTGCCAGCAGTTACTCGACAGGGGGCACTGAAGCTTTCTTT.

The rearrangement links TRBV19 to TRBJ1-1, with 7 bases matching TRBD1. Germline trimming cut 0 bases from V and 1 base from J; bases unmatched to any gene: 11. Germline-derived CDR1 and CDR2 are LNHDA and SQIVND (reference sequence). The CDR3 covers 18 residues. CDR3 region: CASSIDPYLGQRNTEAFF. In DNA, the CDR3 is TGTGCCAGTAGTATAGATCCTTATCTGGGACAGCGGAACACTGAAGCTTTCTTT.

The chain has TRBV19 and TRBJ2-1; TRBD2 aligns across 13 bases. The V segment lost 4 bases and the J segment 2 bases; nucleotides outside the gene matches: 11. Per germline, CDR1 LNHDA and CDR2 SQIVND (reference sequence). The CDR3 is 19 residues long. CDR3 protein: CASSTMTSGGPLTYNEQFF. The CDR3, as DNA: TGTGCCAGTAGTACCATGACTAGCGGGGGGCCTCTGACCTACAATGAGCAGTTCTTC.